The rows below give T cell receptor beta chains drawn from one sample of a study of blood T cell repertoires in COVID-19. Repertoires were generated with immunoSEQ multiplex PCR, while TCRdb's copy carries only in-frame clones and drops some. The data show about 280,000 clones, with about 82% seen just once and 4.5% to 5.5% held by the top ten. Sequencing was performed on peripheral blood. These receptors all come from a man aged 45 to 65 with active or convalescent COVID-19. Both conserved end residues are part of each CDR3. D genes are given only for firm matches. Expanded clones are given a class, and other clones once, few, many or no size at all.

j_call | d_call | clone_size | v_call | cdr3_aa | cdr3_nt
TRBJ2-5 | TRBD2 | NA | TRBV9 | CASTLGSGSFKETQYF | TGTGCCAGCACCCTCGGTAGCGGGAGTTTTAAAGAGACCCAGTACTTC
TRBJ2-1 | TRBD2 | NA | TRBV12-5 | CASGLGLAGLYEQFF | TGTGCTAGTGGTTTGGGACTAGCGGGGTTATATGAGCAGTTCTTC
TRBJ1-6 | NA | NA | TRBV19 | CASSTGAGLNSPLHF | TGTGCCAGTAGTACCGGAGCCGGGTTAAATTCACCCCTCCACTTT
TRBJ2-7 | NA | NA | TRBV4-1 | CASSHTGTPPFEQYF | TGCGCCAGCAGCCATACCGGGACACCGCCTTTCGAGCAGTACTTC
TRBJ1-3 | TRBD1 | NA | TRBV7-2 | CASSWTTGTVGNTIYF | TGTGCCAGCAGCTGGACAACCGGGACAGTAGGAAACACCATATATTTT
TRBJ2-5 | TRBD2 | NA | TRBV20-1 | CSASRASGRVQETQYF | TGCAGTGCTAGTAGGGCTAGCGGGAGGGTACAAGAGACCCAGTACTTC
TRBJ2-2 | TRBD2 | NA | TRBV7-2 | CASSLAPQRERPGELFF | TGTGCCAGCAGCTTAGCGCCCCAGCGGGAGAGGCCCGGGGAGCTGTTTTTT
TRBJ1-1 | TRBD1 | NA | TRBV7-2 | CASSATLGGQDPRQF | TGTGCCAGCAGCGCAACTTTAGGTGGACAGGACCCCCGTCAATTT
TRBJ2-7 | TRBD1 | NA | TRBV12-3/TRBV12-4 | CASNKDRGEQYF | TGTGCCAGCAACAAGGACAGGGGCGAGCAGTACTTC
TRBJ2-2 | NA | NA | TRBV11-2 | CASTPNSDTGELFF | TGTGCCAGCACCCCGAATAGCGACACCGGGGAGCTGTTTTTT
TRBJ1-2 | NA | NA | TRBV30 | CAWSPGQRRGYTF | TGTGCCTGGAGCCCTGGACAGCGCCGTGGCTACACCTTC
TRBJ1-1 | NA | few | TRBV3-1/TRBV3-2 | CASSHGGANTEAFF | TGTGCCAGCAGCCATGGTGGGGCGAACACTGAAGCTTTCTTT
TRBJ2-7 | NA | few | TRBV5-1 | CASSLASGAYEQYF | TGCGCCAGCAGCTTGGCTTCGGGAGCCTACGAGCAGTACTTC
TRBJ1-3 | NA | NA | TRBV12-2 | CASRFRQGRISGNTIYF | TGTGCAAGTCGCTTTCGACAGGGGCGAATCTCTGGAAACACCATATATTTT
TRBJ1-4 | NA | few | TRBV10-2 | CASSEMRRVTTNEKLFF | TGCGCCAGCAGTGAGATGAGGCGAGTTACAACTAATGAAAAACTGTTTTTT
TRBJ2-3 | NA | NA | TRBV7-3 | CASSLTWTGTDTQYF | TGTGCCAGCAGCTTAACGTGGACAGGCACAGATACGCAGTATTTT
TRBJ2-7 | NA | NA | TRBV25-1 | CASSDLQGDEQYF | TGTGCCAGCAGTGATTTACAGGGAGACGAGCAGTACTTC
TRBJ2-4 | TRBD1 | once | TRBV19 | CASSIGTGNGKNIQYF | TGTGCCAGTAGTATTGGGACAGGGAACGGAAAAAACATTCAGTACTTC
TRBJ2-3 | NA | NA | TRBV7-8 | CASSFSRTITDTQYF | TGTGCCAGCAGCTTCTCTAGGACTATAACAGATACGCAGTATTTT
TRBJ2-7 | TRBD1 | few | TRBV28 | CASSLRTGDYEQYF | TGTGCCAGCAGTTTACGGACAGGGGACTACGAGCAGTACTTC
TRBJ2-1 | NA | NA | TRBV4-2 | CASSPGHSENEQFF | TGTGCCAGCAGCCCAGGACACTCAGAGAATGAGCAGTTCTTC
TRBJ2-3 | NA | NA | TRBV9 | CASSAPLYNTQYF | TGTGCCAGCAGCGCCCCTTTGTATAATACGCAGTATTTT
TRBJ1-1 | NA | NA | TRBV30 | CAWSVNRNTEAFF | TGTGCCTGGAGTGTGAACAGGAACACTGAAGCTTTCTTT